The 14 T cell receptor beta chains listed next were all sequenced from one sample in a study of blood T cell repertoires in COVID-19 (dated by TCRdb to the early 2020s). Libraries were prepared through the immunoSEQ multiplex PCR assay. This is the immuneACCESS table as TCRdb keeps it, with only in-frame sequences that have V and J called. A part of the clones is gone; compared with another copy, unresolved V genes explain less than half, and the rest is unexplained. Present in this sample are around 300,000 clones, 80% to 90% of which were seen just once. The top ten constitute 11% of the sample. Material: peripheral blood. These receptors were collected from a woman between 70 and 85 years old with acute or convalescent COVID-19.

V is TRBV7-9 and J is TRBJ2-2; 8 bases line up with TRBD1. The CDR3 has 16 residues. The V segment lost 5 bases and the J segment 3 bases; nucleotides outside the gene matches: 8. Looked up from germline, CDR1 is SEHNR and CDR2 is FQNEAQ (reference sequence). The DNA of the CDR3 is TGTGCCAGCAGCCCACAGGGGGGCCGGGACACCGGGGAGCTGTTTTTT. Protein product: CASSPQGGRDTGELFF.

The V call is TRBV2, the J call TRBJ1-2; D unclear. This CDR3 comprises 13 residues. CDR1 and CDR2 (germline): SNHLY, FYNNEI. V gave up 8 bases and J gave up 0 bases, with 10 bases separating them. CDR3 coding DNA: TGTGCCAGCTCAGGTCAAGCTAACTATGGCTACACCTTC. Residues: CASSGQANYGYTF.

The genes are TRBV5-1 and TRBJ2-1, with TRBD2 identical over 11 bases. The CDR3 covers 16 residues. V was clipped by 4 bases and J by 4 bases; unmatched bases: 7. The germline gives CDR1 SGHRS, CDR2 YFSETQ. The CDR3 DNA follows: TGCGCCAGCAGCGCCCAGGCTAGCGGGGGGTACAATGAGCAGTTCTTC. Protein sequence: CASSAQASGGYNEQFF.

The chain has TRBV5-8 and TRBJ2-2; 9 bases agree with TRBD1. The junction had 4 bases not matched to a gene; V was cut back by 5 bases and J by 5 bases. Germline values: CDR1 SGHTS, CDR2 YDEGEE. The CDR3 is 14 amino acids. As DNA, the CDR3 is TGTGCCAGCAGTCGGGACAGGGTAACCGGGGAGCTGTTTTTT. Translating it yields CASSRDRVTGELFF. Supplemented by reference TRBV5-8 and TRBJ2-2, the full variable domain reads EAGVTQSPTHLIKTRGQQATLRCSPISGHTSVYWYQQALGLGLQFLLWYDEGEERNRGNFPPRFSGRQFPNYSSELNVNALELEDSALYLCASSRDRVTGELFFGEGSRLTVL.

This clone was detected once. This CDR3 reads CASSPPNGGNEQYF. The DNA of the CDR3 is TGTGCCAGCAGCCCACCCAACGGCGGCAACGAGCAGTACTTC. The V gene is TRBV27, the J gene TRBJ2-7; D ambiguous. The germline V and J ends were trimmed by 6 bases and 5 bases, with 17 bases remaining between them. The CDR3 runs to 14 residues. Germline CDR1 is MNHEY and CDR2 is SMNVEV (reference sequence).

The chain is built from TRBV6-5 and TRBJ1-6, with D possibly being TRBD1 (6 bases). The ends were cut back, 5 bases at V and 6 bases at J, with 14 bases in the middle. The CDR3 covers 15 residues. Germline CDR1 MNHEY, CDR2 SVGAGI. CDR3 nucleotide sequence: TGTGCCAGCAGTCACCCGACAGGCTCTAATTCACCCCTCCACTTT. Protein sequence: CASSHPTGSNSPLHF.

The chain joins TRBV6-1 to TRBJ1-6; possibly TRBD1 for D (6 bases). CDR1 and CDR2 from the germline V gene are MNHNS and SASEGT. The CDR3 contains 14 residues. Trimming removed 7 bases at V and 10 bases at J, with 17 bases between. CDR3 amino acids: CASTPGGARSPLHF. DNA of the CDR3: TGTGCCAGCACCCCGGGGGGGGCGAGGTCACCCCTCCACTTT.

This sequence joins TRBV2 and TRBJ1-1; 7 nucleotides line up with TRBD1. CDR1 SNHLY and CDR2 FYNNEI come from the germline V gene. The CDR3 covers 15 residues. Trimming took 4 bases from V and 2 from J; bases not matched to a gene: 7. Written as DNA, the CDR3 is TGTGCCAGCAGTGCCGACGGACAGGCCAACACTGAAGCTTTCTTT. Translation: CASSADGQANTEAFF. Variable domain in full (rest from reference TRBV2 and TRBJ1-1): EPEVTQTPSHQVTQMGQEVILRCVPISNHLYFYWYRQILGQKVEFLVSFYNNEISEKSEIFDDQFSVERPDGSNFTLKIRSTKLEDSAMYFCASSADGQANTEAFFGQGTRLTVV.

V and J are TRBV6-5 and TRBJ1-1; D may be TRBD1 (5 bases). Trimming removed 2 bases at V and 6 bases at J, with 13 bases between. The CDR3 has 14 amino acids. CDR1 and CDR2 from the germline V gene are MNHEY and SVGAGI. The CDR3 loop reads CASSYEGRGAEAFF. CDR3 in DNA: TGTGCCAGCAGTTACGAAGGGAGGGGAGCTGAAGCTTTCTTT.

The CDR3, as DNA: TGTGCCAGCAGCCTGGGACGGGACAGCTATGGCTACACCTTC. The encoded protein is CASSLGRDSYGYTF. This rearrangement joins TRBV2 to TRBJ1-2; TRBD1 matches at 7 bases. J lost 4 bases, V lost 6 bases, and 8 bases had no gene match. In germline, CDR1 is SNHLY, CDR2 FYNNEI. The CDR3 totals 14 residues.

The V and J genes are TRBV7-2 and TRBJ1-5; D possibly corresponds to TRBD1 (6 bases). CDR1 SGHTA and CDR2 FQGNSA come from the germline V gene. CDR3 length: 13 residues. The ends were cut back, 9 bases at V and 2 bases at J, with 11 bases in the middle. CDR3 DNA: TGTGCCAGTTCGGACAGACGCAATCAGCCCCAGCATTTT. It yields the protein CASSDRRNQPQHF.

The rearrangement links TRBV15 to TRBJ2-2, with TRBD2 matching over 11 bases. In germline, CDR1 is LNHNV, CDR2 YYDKDF (reference sequence). V shed 5 bases and J 2 bases; nucleotides not matched to a gene: 4. CDR3 length: 16 residues. The CDR3 nucleotides read TGTGCCACCAGCCCCACTAGCGGGGGAAACACCGGGGAGCTGTTTTTT. It translates to CATSPTSGGNTGELFF.

The chain carries TRBV7-8 and TRBJ2-5; D ambiguous. This CDR3 is built from 13 residues. V was trimmed by 5 bases and J by 5 bases, leaving 12 bases between them. Germline-derived CDR1 and CDR2 are SGHVS and FQNEAQ. CDR3 region: CASSTAGSETQYF. The CDR3 DNA follows: TGTGCCAGCAGCACCGCCGGTAGCGAGACCCAGTACTTC.

The genes are TRBV21-1 and TRBJ2-5; the table names TRBD1, a call not compared with the DNA. TRBV21-1 is flagged as a pseudogene. The CDR3 length is 14 residues. CDR3 sequence: CASRIRDTKETQYF. In DNA form, the CDR3 reads TGTGCCAGCAGGATCCGGGACACAAAAGAGACCCAGTACTTC.